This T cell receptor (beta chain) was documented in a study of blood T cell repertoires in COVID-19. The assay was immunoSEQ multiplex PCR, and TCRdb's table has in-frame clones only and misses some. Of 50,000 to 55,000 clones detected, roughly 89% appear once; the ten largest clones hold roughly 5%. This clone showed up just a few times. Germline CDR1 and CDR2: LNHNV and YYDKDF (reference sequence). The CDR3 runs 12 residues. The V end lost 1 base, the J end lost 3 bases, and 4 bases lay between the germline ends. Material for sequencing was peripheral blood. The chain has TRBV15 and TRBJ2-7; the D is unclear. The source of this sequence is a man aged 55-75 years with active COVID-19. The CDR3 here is CATSRGDYEQYF. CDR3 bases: TGTGCCACCAGCAGAGGAGACTACGAGCAGTACTTC.